Shown below are 26 T cell receptor beta chains from a single sample sequenced in a study of metastatic and nonmetastatic thyroid tumors (dated by TCRdb to the early 2020s). None of the patients had been given any treatment before thyroid surgery. Libraries were constructed by PCR. Sequenced using an Illumina HiSeq 4000. Clones were called with MiXCR by TCRdb after fastp trimmed the public reads at Q25, and only in-frame beta chains were retained. The sample table holds roughly 55,000 clones, of which roughly 15% were seen once. The biggest ten clones account for roughly 10% of the sample. The material sequenced was blood. These receptors were taken from a male donor with papillary thyroid cancer or a benign thyroid nodule (not recorded which). Some clones in this sample may be carry-over from other donors' samples.

Ten or more counts support this clone. CDR3 in amino acids: CASSLGGTISNEQFF. As DNA, the CDR3 is TGTGCCAGCAGTTTAGGAGGGACCATTTCCAATGAGCAGTTCTTC. This rearrangement joins TRBV12-3 or TRBV12-4 to TRBJ2-1; D possibly matches TRBD1 or TRBD2 (5 bases each). The CDR3 has 15 residues. The V gene lost 1 base and the J gene lost 6 bases, with 13 bases spanning the gap.

The table lists this clone with many counts. This same CDR3 is encoded by further DNA sequences in the sample. The gene calls are TRBV6-1 and TRBJ2-3; 10 bases are a match to TRBD2. Trimming took 10 bases from V and 3 from J; bases not matched to a gene: 13. CDR3 length: 16 amino acids. The germline V gene encodes CDR1 MNHNS and CDR2 SASEGT. DNA of the CDR3: TGTGCCACCCTGGGGCTAGCGGGAGTAGGGACAGATACGCAGTATTTT. As protein: CATLGLAGVGTDTQYF.

The V and J genes are TRBV30 and TRBJ2-7, with a weak D call TRBD2 (6 bases). This CDR3 spans 12 amino acids. Germline values: CDR1 GTSNPN, CDR2 SVGIG (reference sequence). The V end lost 7 bases, the J end lost 2 bases, and 12 bases lay between the germline ends. CDR3 residues: CALTRQTYEQYF. The CDR3 region has the DNA TGTGCCTTGACTAGACAAACCTACGAGCAGTACTTC.

This clone was seen a few times. With a much larger clone just one base away, this may be a read error. V usage is TRBV10-3 and J usage is TRBJ2-7; D perhaps matches TRBD1 (6 bases). V was shortened by 0 bases and J by 6 bases, with 12 bases between the two germline ends. This CDR3 contains 14 residues. In germline, CDR1 is ENHRY, CDR2 SYGVKD. CDR3 nucleotides: TGTGCCATCAGTGAGTCACCCACAGGGAGCGAGCAGTACTTC. Its protein product is CAISESPTGSEQYF.

This clone was detected many times. J is TRBJ2-2 and V is TRBV25-1, with 8 positions matching TRBD2. Germline lookup yields CDR1 MGHDK and CDR2 SYGVNS. The CDR3 contains 14 residues. The trim removed 3 bases at V and 3 bases at J, leaving 0 bases unmatched. CDR3: CASSDGRDTGELFF. For the CDR3, the DNA is TGTGCCAGCAGTGACGGGAGGGACACCGGGGAGCTGTTTTTT.

The table lists this clone with a few counts. This may be a read error: a much more frequent sequence differs by one nucleotide. The chain has TRBV10-3 and TRBJ1-5; D is unclear. This CDR3 is 13 amino acids long. The V gene's germline CDR1 is ENHRY and CDR2 SYGVKD. The CDR3: CAISESVNQPQNF. CDR3 DNA sequence: TGTGCCATCAGCGAGTCGGTTAATCAGCCCCAGAATTTT.

This clone counts as medium-sized (0.01 to 0.1%). The genes are TRBV12-3 or TRBV12-4 and TRBJ2-7; D ambiguous. CDR3 length: 13 residues. V lost 6 bases, J lost 1 base, and 10 bases lay in between. As DNA, the CDR3 is TGTGCCAGCAGGCCCACTGTTTCCTACGAGCAGTACTTC. Its protein is CASRPTVSYEQYF.

The chain combines TRBV30 with TRBJ2-1; D uncertain. The CDR3 consists of 14 residues. V was clipped by 0 bases and J by 6 bases, with 12 bases between them. CDR1 is GTSNPN, CDR2 SVGIG, per germline (reference sequence). The CDR3 DNA reads TGTGCCTGGAGTGTAAGATTAGAGGTCAATGAGCAGTTCTTC. Its protein is CAWSVRLEVNEQFF.

At least ten counts were recorded for this clone. The rearrangement uses TRBV5-8 and TRBJ1-6; D call uncertain. This CDR3 is 14 amino acids long. Germline V gene data show CDR1 as SGHTS and CDR2 as YDEGEE. The ends were cut back, 0 bases at V and 5 bases at J, with 6 bases in the middle. CDR3 residues: CASSLGHDNSPLHF. The CDR3 region has the DNA TGTGCCAGCAGCTTGGGGCACGATAATTCACCCCTCCACTTT.

This clone appeared many times. V is TRBV12-3 or TRBV12-4 and J is TRBJ2-6; D not resolved. The CDR3 is 13 amino acids. Trimming took 4 bases from V and 2 from J, leaving 3 bases between them. CDR3 region: CASSSAGANVLTF. Written as DNA, the CDR3 is TGTGCCAGCAGTTCAGCTGGGGCCAACGTCCTGACTTTC.

This clone was seen ten or more times. The genes are TRBV6-2 or TRBV6-3 and TRBJ2-1, with D possibly being TRBD2 (6 bases). CDR3 length equals 16 residues. Germline values: CDR1 MNHEY, CDR2 SVGEGT. Trimming cost V 2 bases and J 6 bases, with 17 bases left between them. In DNA, the CDR3 is TGTGCCAGCAGTTACGGAAGGACTACGGCCGGCAATGAGCAGTTCTTC. Protein product: CASSYGRTTAGNEQFF.

In this sample, this clone turned up many times. Given a much more abundant clone one base away, this may be a read error. The chain is built from TRBV11-2 and TRBJ2-5, with 13 positions matching TRBD2. With 1 base clipped from V and 4 bases from J, the junction kept 6 bases outside the gene matches. The CDR3 runs to 17 residues. In germline, CDR1 is SGHAT, CDR2 FQNNGV. The CDR3 here is CASSLVRGLAGLETQYF. The CDR3 nucleotides read TGTGCCAGCAGCTTAGTTCGGGGACTAGCGGGGTTAGAGACCCAGTACTTC. Using reference TRBV11-2 and TRBJ2-5 for the parts outside the CDR3, the full variable domain is EAGVAQSPRYKIIEKRQSVAFWCNPISGHATLYWYQQILGQGPKLLIQFQNNGVVDDSQLPKDRFSAERLKGVDSTLKIQPAKLEDSAVYLCASSLVRGLAGLETQYFGPGTRLLVL.

The chain has TRBV7-6 and TRBJ2-2; 10 bases line up with TRBD2. Germline lookup yields CDR1 SGHVS and CDR2 FNYEAQ. With 7 bases clipped from V and 11 bases from J, the junction kept 13 bases outside the gene matches. The CDR3 is 15 residues long. CDR3 region: CASTGTSVGTCELFF. The CDR3 DNA is TGTGCCAGCACTGGGACTAGCGTAGGCACCTGTGAGCTGTTTTTT. The whole variable domain, filled in from reference TRBV7-6 and TRBJ2-2, reads GAGVSQSPRYKVTKRGQDVALRCDPISGHVSLYWYRQALGQGPEFLTYFNYEAQQDKSGLPNDRFSAERPEGSISTLTIQRTEQRDSAMYRCASTGTSVGTCELFFGEGSRLTVL.

This clone was observed many times. A read error may be the cause here, since a much bigger clone is one base away. Other DNA sequences from this sample encode an identical CDR3 as well. This chain joins TRBV6-1 and TRBJ2-2; D is possibly TRBD1 (6 bases). This CDR3 has 17 residues. Germline values: CDR1 MNHNS, CDR2 SASEGT. V was clipped by 1 base and J by 7 bases, with 19 bases between them. The chain's CDR3 is CASSEGGTRQSIGELFF. For the CDR3, the DNA is TGTGCCAGCAGTGAAGGGGGGACAAGGCAGAGCATCGGGGAGCTGTTTTTT.

Worth noting for this clone: A much larger clone lies one base from this, so it may be a read error. Within the sample, other DNA sequences also encode this same CDR3. J is TRBJ2-5 and V is TRBV19, with unresolved D. Germline V lookup: CDR1 LNHDA, CDR2 SQIVND (reference sequence). The ends were cut back, 4 bases at V and 4 bases at J, with 19 bases in the middle. The CDR3 consists of 16 residues. The CDR3 DNA reads as TGTGCCAGTAGTACTCCCCGTACGCCCCTGGGAGAGACCCAGTACTTC. This gives the protein CASSTPRTPLGETQYF.

In the case of this clone: One base away lies a much larger clone, so this may be a sequencing read error. V and J are TRBV7-2 and TRBJ2-3; D not certain. This CDR3 is 14 amino acids long. Per germline, CDR1 SGHTA and CDR2 FQGNSA. CDR3 protein: CASSSSCSPDTQYF. The CDR3 nucleotides read TGCGCCAGCAGCTCTAGTTGTAGCCCAGATACGCAGTATTTT.

Remarks on this clone: This may be a read error: a much more frequent sequence differs by one nucleotide. Other nucleotide sequences in the sample specify the same CDR3. The chain links TRBV29-1 to TRBJ2-3, with 8 bases matching TRBD2. There are 15 residues in the CDR3. The germline gives CDR1 SQVTM, CDR2 ANQGSEA. The CDR3 loop reads CSVEGAVLAADTQYF. The CDR3 region has the DNA TGCAGCGTTGAGGGTGCTGTACTAGCGGCCGATACACAGTATTTT.

This clone was seen at least ten times. The chain employs TRBV6-1 and TRBJ1-1; D perhaps matches TRBD1 (5 bases). V lost 1 base, J lost 7 bases, and 10 bases lay in between. CDR3 length: 13 amino acids. Germline V gene data show CDR1 as MNHNS and CDR2 as SASEGT. The CDR3 spells CASSEGRGLEAFF. The DNA of the CDR3 is TGTGCCAGCAGTGAAGGTAGGGGACTTGAAGCTTTCTTT.

There are a few counts of this clone. The chain carries TRBV3-1 and TRBJ2-5; no clear D gene. CDR1 and CDR2 from the germline V gene are LGHDT and YNNKEL (reference sequence). The CDR3 runs to 11 residues. V was trimmed by 3 bases and J by 5 bases, leaving 4 bases between them. In DNA form, the CDR3 reads TGTGCCAGCAGCCACCGGGAGACCCAGTACTTC. Its protein is CASSHRETQYF.

This clone was counted many times. The chain combines TRBV12-3 or TRBV12-4 with TRBJ1-2; D is ambiguous. This CDR3 has 13 amino acids. Trimming pared 7 bases from V and 7 bases from J, leaving 16 bases between. This CDR3 reads CASTQTVSAGYTF. The DNA for the CDR3 is TGTGCCAGCACCCAAACTGTTTCGGCTGGCTACACCTTC.

This rearrangement joins TRBV2 to TRBJ1-3; 10 bases agree with TRBD1. The CDR3 length is 16 residues. Unmatched junction bases numbered 5, after V lost 3 bases and J lost 3 bases. Germline CDR1 and CDR2: SNHLY and FYNNEI. The CDR3 region is CASSDRQGAGGNTIYF. CDR3 coding DNA: TGTGCCAGCAGTGATCGACAGGGGGCAGGTGGAAACACCATATATTTT.

At least ten counts were recorded for this clone. V usage is TRBV6-1 and J usage is TRBJ2-7; D ambiguous. The CDR3 totals 14 residues. Germline V gene sequence: CDR1 MNHNS, CDR2 SASEGT. Trimming stripped 3 bases from V and 4 bases from J, with 13 bases between. The chain's CDR3 is CASSDMDIGYEQYF. The CDR3 DNA is TGTGCCAGCAGTGATATGGATATAGGGTACGAGCAGTACTTC.

There are many counts of this clone. V gene TRBV28 combines with J gene TRBJ1-1, with TRBD1 identical over 8 bases. This CDR3 region has 16 residues. V lost 5 bases, J lost 1 base, and 9 bases stayed unmatched. Germline CDR1 MDHEN, CDR2 SYDVKM. The CDR3 protein is CASSPTGTGGNTEAFF. CDR3 nucleotides: TGTGCCAGCAGTCCAACGGGCACAGGGGGGAACACTGAAGCTTTCTTT.

This clone was found many times. This chain joins TRBV18 and TRBJ1-4; the D gene is possibly TRBD1 (6 bases). With 2 bases removed from V and 3 bases from J, the gap between germline ends came to 19 bases. The CDR3 is 18 amino acids. Germline values: CDR1 KGHSH, CDR2 LQKENI. The CDR3 region has the DNA TGTGCCAGCTCACCATTCTACGTTGGGGGCCCATCTAATGAAAAACTGTTTTTT. It yields the protein CASSPFYVGGPSNEKLFF. Filled out from reference TRBV18 and TRBJ1-4, the complete variable domain reads NAGVMQNPRHLVRRRGQEARLRCSPMKGHSHVYWYRQLPEEGLKFMVYLQKENIIDESGMPKERFSAEFPKEGPSILRIQQVVRGDSAAYFCASSPFYVGGPSNEKLFFGSGTQLSVL.

Many counts were recorded for this clone. This CDR3 reads CASSQGDRGPGANVLTF. CDR3 nucleotide sequence: TGCGCCAGCAGCCAGGGGGACAGGGGGCCTGGGGCCAACGTCCTGACTTTC. J is TRBJ2-6 and V is TRBV4-1; TRBD1 aligns across 12 bases. This CDR3 is 17 amino acids long. With 3 bases clipped from V and 2 bases from J, the junction kept 2 bases outside the gene matches. The V gene's germline CDR1 is MGHRA and CDR2 YSYEKL.

This chain joins TRBV2 and TRBJ2-6, with D hard to call. V gave up 6 bases and J gave up 3 bases, with 12 bases separating them. The CDR3 covers 15 residues. Germline V gene data show CDR1 as SNHLY and CDR2 as FYNNEI. This CDR3 is CASRPLLYGANVLTF. In DNA, the CDR3 is TGTGCCAGCAGACCTCTGCTCTATGGGGCCAACGTCCTGACTTTC.